Shown below are 10 T cell receptor beta chains from a single sample sequenced in a study of blood T cell repertoires in COVID-19. The repertoire was sequenced with immunoSEQ multiplex PCR; TCRdb's copy has only in-frame clones and lacks some. Among approximately 280,000 clones listed, nearly 90% were seen once. The sequenced material came from PBMCs or T cells enriched from blood (not recorded which). Receptor source: a woman aged 55 to 70 who had recovered from COVID-19.

The chain employs TRBV29-1 and TRBJ2-7; 10 bases align to TRBD2. From germline, CDR1 is SQVTM and CDR2 ANQGSEA. The junction had 17 bases not matched to a gene; V was cut back by 8 bases and J by 7 bases. This CDR3 is built from 15 residues. The CDR3 here is CSMRGMSGRAEEQYF. For the CDR3, the DNA is TGCAGCATGCGGGGCATGAGCGGGAGGGCCGAAGAGCAGTACTTC.

The chain combines TRBV5-1 with TRBJ2-1, with 14 bases lining up with TRBD2. The CDR3 consists of 15 residues. Germline CDR1 and CDR2: SGHRS and YFSETQ. J gave up 8 bases and V 5 bases, and 6 bases lay outside the gene matches. The CDR3 region is CASRPGLAGVDEQFF. In DNA form, the CDR3 reads TGCGCCAGCAGGCCGGGACTAGCGGGAGTCGATGAGCAGTTCTTC.

This clone has a handful of counts. As DNA, the CDR3 is TGTGCCAGCAGACAGTTGCCACAGCCCCAGCATTTT. Its protein product is CASRQLPQPQHF. This sequence joins TRBV28 and TRBJ1-5, with D hard to call. Germline V gives CDR1 MDHEN, CDR2 SYDVKM. V dropped 6 bases and J dropped 7 bases, with 10 bases sitting between them. This CDR3 comprises 12 residues.

The chain joins TRBV9 to TRBJ2-2; TRBD2 aligns across 14 bases. In germline, CDR1 is SGDLS, CDR2 YYNGEE. The CDR3 has 17 amino acids. J lost 6 bases, V lost 4 bases, and 8 bases had no gene match. CDR3 protein: CASSQGSGLAGAGELFF. CDR3 nucleotide sequence: TGTGCCAGCAGCCAAGGATCGGGACTAGCGGGAGCCGGGGAGCTGTTTTTT.

The chain combines TRBV19 with TRBJ2-1, with a possible D match to TRBD2 (6 bases). Trimming took off 5 bases at V and 0 bases at J, with 8 bases between the two ends. The CDR3 runs to 14 residues. Per germline, CDR1 LNHDA and CDR2 SQIVND (reference sequence). The CDR3 nucleotides read TGTGCCAGTAGTCAGACTAGCTCCTACAATGAGCAGTTCTTC. The encoded protein is CASSQTSSYNEQFF.

The gene calls are TRBV5-1 and TRBJ2-3; perhaps TRBD2 as D (6 bases). CDR1 SGHRS and CDR2 YFSETQ come from the germline V gene. This CDR3 has 16 residues. Trimming took 4 bases from V and 4 from J, leaving 19 bases between them. The CDR3 is CASSIDQSGTSDTQYF. In DNA, the CDR3 is TGCGCCAGCAGCATAGATCAATCCGGGACTTCAGATACGCAGTATTTT.

The CDR3 loop is CAWSSGQNSYEQYF. The CDR3 DNA reads TGTGCCTGGAGTTCCGGACAGAATTCCTACGAGCAGTACTTC. V usage is TRBV30 and J usage is TRBJ2-7, with D possibly being TRBD1 (6 bases). This CDR3 contains 14 residues. V gave up 2 bases and J gave up 1 base, with 12 bases separating them. Germline CDR1 GTSNPN, CDR2 SVGIG (reference sequence).

The chain combines TRBV2 with TRBJ1-2; D remains ambiguous. Germline V gene data show CDR1 as SNHLY and CDR2 as FYNNEI. This CDR3 spans 13 amino acids. V lost 5 bases to trimming and J lost 8 bases, with 15 bases between them. CDR3 bases: TGTGCCAGCAGTCCATTAAGAAGCGAAGGCTACACCTTC. Amino acid sequence: CASSPLRSEGYTF.

The gene calls are TRBV6-5 and TRBJ2-3; tentatively, D is TRBD1 (6 bases). Trimming removed 5 bases from V and 3 bases from J, with 12 bases in between. The CDR3 totals 14 residues. Germline CDR1 is MNHEY and CDR2 is SVGAGI. CDR3 nucleotide sequence: TGTGCCAGCAGTATCAGGGGAAGGACAGATACGCAGTATTTT. Its protein product is CASSIRGRTDTQYF.

The chain joins TRBV7-9 to TRBJ2-1, with 8 bases fitting TRBD1. Germline V gene sequence: CDR1 SEHNR, CDR2 FQNEAQ (reference sequence). The J segment lost 8 bases and the V segment lost 5 bases, leaving 14 bases of the junction unmatched. The CDR3 has 16 residues. The CDR3 nucleotides read TGTGCCAGCAGCCCAAAGGAGGACAGGGTGATCGATGAGCAGTTCTTC. This translates into CASSPKEDRVIDEQFF. The full variable domain, its missing parts supplied by reference TRBV7-9 and TRBJ2-1, is DTGVSQNPRHKITKRGQNVTFRCDPISEHNRLYWYRQTLGQGPEFLTYFQNEAQLEKSRLLSDRFSAERPKGSFSTLEIQRTEQGDSAMYLCASSPKEDRVIDEQFFGPGTRLTVL.